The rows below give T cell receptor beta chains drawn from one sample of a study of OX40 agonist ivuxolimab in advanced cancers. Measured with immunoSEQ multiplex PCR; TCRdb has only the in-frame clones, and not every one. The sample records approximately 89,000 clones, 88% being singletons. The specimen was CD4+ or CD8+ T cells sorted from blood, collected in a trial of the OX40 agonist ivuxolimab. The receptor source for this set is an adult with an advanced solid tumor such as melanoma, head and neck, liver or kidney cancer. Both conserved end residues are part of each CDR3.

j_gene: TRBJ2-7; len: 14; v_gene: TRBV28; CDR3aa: CASSRGFLSYEQYF
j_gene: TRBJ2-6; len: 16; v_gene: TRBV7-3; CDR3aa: CASSLGHASGANVLTF
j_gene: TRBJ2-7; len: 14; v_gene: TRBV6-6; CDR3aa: CASSPGLGFGEQYF
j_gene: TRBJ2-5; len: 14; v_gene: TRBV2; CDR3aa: CASSEETWQETQYF
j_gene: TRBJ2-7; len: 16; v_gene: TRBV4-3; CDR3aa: CASSQGPGGEPYEQYF
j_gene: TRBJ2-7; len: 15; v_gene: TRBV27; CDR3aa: CASSIRLAGGYEQYF
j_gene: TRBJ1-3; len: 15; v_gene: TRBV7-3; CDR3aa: CASSLKGSTGNTIYF
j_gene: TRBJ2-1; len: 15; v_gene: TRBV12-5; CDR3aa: CASGSSAGGRNEQFF
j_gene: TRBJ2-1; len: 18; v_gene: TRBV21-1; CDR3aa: CASSPVWAEREKWNEQFF
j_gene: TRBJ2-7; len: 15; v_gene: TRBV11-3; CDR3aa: CASSPGTSGSYEQYF
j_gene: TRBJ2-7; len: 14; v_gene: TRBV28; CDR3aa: CASSLSVTPYEQYF
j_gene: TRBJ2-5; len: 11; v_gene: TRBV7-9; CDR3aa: CASSTLETQYF
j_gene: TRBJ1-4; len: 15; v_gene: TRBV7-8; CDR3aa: CASSPSGQRNEKLFF
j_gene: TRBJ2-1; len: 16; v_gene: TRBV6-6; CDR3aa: CASSYGLAGGVDEQFF
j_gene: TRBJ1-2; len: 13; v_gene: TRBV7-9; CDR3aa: CASSFDRVAGYTF
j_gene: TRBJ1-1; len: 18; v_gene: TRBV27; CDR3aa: CASSPLGTGPSGNTEAFF
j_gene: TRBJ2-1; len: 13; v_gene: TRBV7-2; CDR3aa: CASSPGLPNEQFF
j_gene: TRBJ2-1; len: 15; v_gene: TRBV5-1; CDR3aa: CASSATSGVGNEQFF
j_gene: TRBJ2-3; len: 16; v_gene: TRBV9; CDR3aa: CASSPGTSSYTDTQYF
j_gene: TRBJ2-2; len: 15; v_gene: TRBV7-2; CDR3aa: CASSPGLAGAGELFF
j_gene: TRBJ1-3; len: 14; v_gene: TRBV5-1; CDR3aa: CASSLDSRGNTIYF
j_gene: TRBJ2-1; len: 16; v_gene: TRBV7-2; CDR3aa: CASSLLTSGTFNEQFF
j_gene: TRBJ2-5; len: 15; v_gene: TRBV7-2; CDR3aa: CASSLGGRDQETQYF
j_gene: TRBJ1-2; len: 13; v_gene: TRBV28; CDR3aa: CASSFQNNYGYTF
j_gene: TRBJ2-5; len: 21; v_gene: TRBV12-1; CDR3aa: CASTNWGETGGQWTIQETQYF
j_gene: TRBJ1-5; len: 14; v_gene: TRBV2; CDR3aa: CASKETDSNQPQHF
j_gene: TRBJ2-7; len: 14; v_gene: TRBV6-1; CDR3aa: CASSGRRDTYEQYF
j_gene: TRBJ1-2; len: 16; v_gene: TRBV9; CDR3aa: CASSPRDGLTNYGYTF
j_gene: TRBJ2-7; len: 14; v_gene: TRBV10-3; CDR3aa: CAISVGTGPYEQYF
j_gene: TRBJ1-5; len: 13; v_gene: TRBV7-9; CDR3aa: CASSLSGLQPQHF
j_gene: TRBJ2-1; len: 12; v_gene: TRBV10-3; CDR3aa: CAISAGSDEQFF
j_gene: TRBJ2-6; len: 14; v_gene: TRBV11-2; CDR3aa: CASSGHSGANVLTF
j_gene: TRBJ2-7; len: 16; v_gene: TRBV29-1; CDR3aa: CSVEGVWGLQRNEQYF
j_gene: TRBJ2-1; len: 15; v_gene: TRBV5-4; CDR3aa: CASRARDFLYNEQFF
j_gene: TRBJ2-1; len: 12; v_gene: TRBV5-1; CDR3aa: CATGGTYNEQFF
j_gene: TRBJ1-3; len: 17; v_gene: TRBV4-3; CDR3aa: CASSQEYFQGRGNTIYF
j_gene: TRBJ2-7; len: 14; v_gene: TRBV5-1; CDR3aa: CASSLEGGPGEQYF
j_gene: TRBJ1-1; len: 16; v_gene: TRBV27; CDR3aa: CASSSSRTVMNTEAFF
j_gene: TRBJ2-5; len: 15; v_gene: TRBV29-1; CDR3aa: CSVEDRRTGGETQYF
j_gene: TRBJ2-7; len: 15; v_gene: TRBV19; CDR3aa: CASSIVGTGPYEQYF
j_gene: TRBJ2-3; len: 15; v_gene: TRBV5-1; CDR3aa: CASSLGQGYTDTQYF
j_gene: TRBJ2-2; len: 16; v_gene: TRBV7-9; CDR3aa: CASSPDRPSNTGELFF
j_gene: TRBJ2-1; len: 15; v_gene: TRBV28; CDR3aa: CASSSGGASGRKQFF